Listed below are T cell receptor beta chains from one sample, sequenced in a study of shared clonotypes between healthy human individuals. Sequencing used immunoSEQ multiplex PCR; TCRdb keeps in-frame clones, though not all of them. The table lists 2 million to 3 million clones, 80% to 95% of them singletons. Sequenced: naive CD4+ T cells from PBMCs. Receptor source: a man younger than 30 in good health. Some clones in this sample may be carry-over from other donors' samples. Both conserved end residues are part of each CDR3. D genes are given only for firm matches. Expanded clones get a size class; other rows say once, few or many, or leave the size out.

TRBJ1-3 - - TRBV10-1 TGCGCCAGCAGTGAAGACCCCGCGGCTAGCTCTGGAAACACCATATATTTT CASSEDPAASSGNTIYF
TRBJ2-5 - TRBD1 TRBV19 TGTGCCAGTACCCAAGACAGGGGGCGGGAGACCCAGTACTTC CASTQDRGRETQYF
TRBJ1-5 - - TRBV6-5 TGTGCCAGCAGTTACTCAGGCCCTAACGATCAGCCCCAGCATTTT CASSYSGPNDQPQHF
TRBJ2-1 - TRBD1 TRBV11-2 TGTGCCAGCAGCTCAAGGACAGGGCTTGGGAATGAGCAGTTCTTC CASSSRTGLGNEQFF
TRBJ2-2 - TRBD2 TRBV9 TGTGCCAGCAGCTCAGGACTAGCGGGAGGGCAAGGGGAGCTGTTTTTT CASSSGLAGGQGELFF
TRBJ2-5 - - TRBV5-4 TGTGCCAGCAGCTTCCCATCGGAGGGGGAGACCCAGTACTTC CASSFPSEGETQYF
TRBJ2-1 - TRBD2 TRBV9 TGTGCCAGCAGCGCAGCCTGGGGAGGGCTTAATGAGCAGTTCTTC CASSAAWGGLNEQFF
TRBJ2-1 - - TRBV7-2 TGTGCCAGCAGCTTAGCGTCGGGGGCCCTCAATGAGCAGTTCTTC CASSLASGALNEQFF
TRBJ1-5 - - TRBV28 TGTGCCAGCAGTTCATCAGGGCTCGAGCCCCAGCATTTT CASSSSGLEPQHF
TRBJ2-1 - - TRBV4-1 TGCGCCAGCAGCCGCGAGATAGACAATGAGCAGTTCTTC CASSREIDNEQFF
TRBJ2-7 once - TRBV6-5 TGTGCCAGCAGCCGGGGGTCCAATACCTACGAGCAGTACTTC CASSRGSNTYEQYF
TRBJ2-3 - - TRBV5-4 TGTGCCAGCAGGTTTGGTGGAACTAGCACAGATACGCAGTATTTT CASRFGGTSTDTQYF
TRBJ1-1 - - TRBV5-6 TGTGCCAGCAGCTTGGTTGGGCGAGTTGAAGCTTTCTTT CASSLVGRVEAFF
TRBJ2-1 - TRBD2 TRBV14 TGTGCCAGCAGCCTGTTGGCGGGAGGAGGCGCTGAGCAGTTCTTC CASSLLAGGGAEQFF
TRBJ2-7 - TRBD1 TRBV6-5 TGTGCCAGCAGTTTTGACAGGGGCTCCTACGAGCAGTACTTC CASSFDRGSYEQYF
TRBJ1-2 - - TRBV11-2 TGTGCCAGCAGCTTAGTAACAGGGCGGAATCCCCTCTATGGCTACACCTTC CASSLVTGRNPLYGYTF
TRBJ2-2 - - TRBV7-9 TGTGCCAGCAGCTTCAGGGGCGGGGAGCTGTTTTTT CASSFRGGELFF
TRBJ2-7 - TRBD2 TRBV11-2 TGTGCCAGCAGCTTAGATCCTAGCGGGGCCTACGAGCAGTACTTC CASSLDPSGAYEQYF
TRBJ2-1 - TRBD2 TRBV7-2 TGTGCCAGCAGCTGGGGTAGCGGGAGCCACAATGAGCAGTTCTTC CASSWGSGSHNEQFF
TRBJ2-5 - - TRBV5-1 TGCGCCAGCAGCTTGTATTCCCAGCAACAAGAGACCCAGTACTTC CASSLYSQQQETQYF
TRBJ1-4 - - TRBV28 TGTGCCAGCACCTCCTTTGACACCATCTTTTTT CASTSFDTIFF
TRBJ2-3 - - TRBV27 TGTGCCAGCAGTTTGCTCGGGAGCACAGATACGCAGTATTTT CASSLLGSTDTQYF
TRBJ2-3 - - TRBV4-3 TGCGCCAGCAGCCAAGGAGGACTAAGCACAGATACGCAGTATTTT CASSQGGLSTDTQYF
TRBJ2-7 - - TRBV12-1 TGTGCCAGCAGCTTCCGGGACAGCGAGTGCTACGAGCAGTACTTC CASSFRDSECYEQYF
TRBJ1-1 - - TRBV6-6 TGTGCCAGCAGAGACAGGTTTACTGAAGCTTTCTTT CASRDRFTEAFF
TRBJ2-7 - - TRBV28 TGTGCCAGCAGTTCCCAACGCGGCGAGCAGTACTTC CASSSQRGEQYF
TRBJ1-1 few - TRBV7-9 TGTGCCAGCAGCTTAAACTCAGGTAGAAACACTGAAGCTTTCTTT CASSLNSGRNTEAFF
TRBJ2-1 - - TRBV5-1 TGCGCCAGCAGCTTGGGTTGGGAAAATGAGCAGTTCTTC CASSLGWENEQFF
TRBJ2-6 - - TRBV5-1 TGCGCCAGCAGCCCACCGGGGAGCTCTGGGGCCAACGTCCTGACTTTC CASSPPGSSGANVLTF
TRBJ1-4 - - TRBV27 TGTGCCAGCAGTTCCCCCCGAGGGTCTAATGAAAAACTGTTTTTT CASSSPRGSNEKLFF
TRBJ1-2 - - TRBV6-1 TGTGCCAGCAGTGAAGAAGGGGCCCACTATGGCTACACCTTC CASSEEGAHYGYTF
TRBJ2-7 - - TRBV7-6 TGTGCCAGCAGCGCCGGGACTCCCTCCGGGCAGTACTTC CASSAGTPSGQYF
TRBJ2-7 once TRBD2 TRBV18 TGTGCCAGCTCACCCCCGGCGGGGGACGGATACGAGCAGTACTTC CASSPPAGDGYEQYF
TRBJ1-5 - - TRBV29-1 TGCAGCGTTGTTGACAGAAATCAGCCCCAGCATTTT CSVVDRNQPQHF
TRBJ1-5 once - TRBV2 TGTGCCAGCAGTGTTGGGGGCCCCCAGCATTTT CASSVGGPQHF
TRBJ2-2 - TRBD1 TRBV4-3 TGCGCCAGCAGCCAAGAGACAGGGGGCCGGACCGGGGAGCTGTTTTTT CASSQETGGRTGELFF
TRBJ2-1 - TRBD2 TRBV14 TGTGCCAGCAGCCAATCCCCGGGACTAGCGGGAGGCCCCCCCTACAATGAGCAGTTCTTC CASSQSPGLAGGPPYNEQFF
TRBJ2-1 once - TRBV2 TGTGCCAGCAGTGTGAACAGTAGGAATGAGCAGTTCTTC CASSVNSRNEQFF
TRBJ2-5 - TRBD2 TRBV4-1 TGCGCCAGCAGCCGACTAGCGGGAATTGAGACCCAGTACTTC CASSRLAGIETQYF
TRBJ1-1 - - TRBV7-9 TGTGCCAGCAGCTTATATGGGGCGAACACTGAAGCTTTCTTT CASSLYGANTEAFF
TRBJ2-3 - - TRBV29-1 TGCAGCGTTGAAGGACTAGATGGAACAGATACGCAGTATTTT CSVEGLDGTDTQYF
TRBJ1-4 - - TRBV30 TGTGCGGGAAGGCCCCAGACCAATGAAAAACTGTTTTTT CAGRPQTNEKLFF
TRBJ2-1 once TRBD2 TRBV6-5 TGTGCCAGCAGCCCCGGGAGCGGGAGGTGGAATGAGCAGTTCTTC CASSPGSGRWNEQFF
TRBJ2-5 once - TRBV9 TGTGCCAGCAGCGTAGCCGTCCAAGAGACCCAGTACTTC CASSVAVQETQYF
TRBJ2-1 - - TRBV5-1 TGCGCCAGCAGCCCACAGGGTTCCTACAATGAGCAGTTCTTC CASSPQGSYNEQFF